Shown below are 2 T cell receptor beta chains from a single sample sequenced in a study of T cell repertoires in cytomegalovirus infection. Antigens for these TCRs are unknown. TCRdb re-derived calls from the reads in MiXCR, one entry per CDR3 protein. The sample yields some 480,000 distinct CDR3 sequences, roughly a third seen once. The source was cultured PBMCs, collected from culture after CMV antigen stimulation. These receptors were obtained from a human donor in good health (CMV status not recorded). Some clones in this sample may be carry-over from other donors' samples.

The V gene is TRBV7-8, the J gene TRBJ2-1, with 11 bases lining up with TRBD2. The CDR3 has 16 amino acids. V lost 5 bases, J lost 8 bases, and 11 bases stayed unmatched. In germline, CDR1 is SGHVS, CDR2 FQNEAQ. Written as DNA, the CDR3 is TGTGCCAGCAGCCCCATAGCGGGAGGGGCTGCGGATGAGCAGTTCTTC. It translates to CASSPIAGGAADEQFF.

This clonotype was picked up many times. The chain is built from TRBV7-2 and TRBJ1-5, with a tentative D call TRBD1 (6 bases). V gave up 5 bases and J gave up 3 bases, with 14 bases separating them. The CDR3 spans 15 residues. Germline-derived CDR1 and CDR2 are SGHTA and FQGNSA. CDR3 amino acids: CASSKVGGYNQPQHF. The CDR3, as DNA: TGTGCCAGCAGCAAAGTAGGGGGGTACAATCAGCCCCAGCATTTT.